The 8 T cell receptor beta chains given below trace back to one sample, sequenced in a study of T cell responses to AZD1222 COVID-19 vaccine. Profiling relied on immunoSEQ multiplex PCR, and the TCRdb table lists in-frame clones only, not all of them. The sample lists 250,000 to 300,000 clones, 94% seen once, with around 0.58% in the top ten. The source was peripheral blood, collected 28 days after the second AZD1222 dose. The receptors stem from an adult who received the AZD1222 COVID-19 vaccine.

This chain connects TRBV5-5 to TRBJ2-3; tentatively, D is TRBD2 (6 bases). CDR1 is SGHKS and CDR2 is YYEKEE in the germline V gene (reference sequence). This CDR3 has 17 residues. Between the trimmed V and J ends, which lost 5 bases and 1 base, there was a span of 20 bases. CDR3 nucleotide sequence: TGTGCCAGCAGTCAGTATGGGGGAAGGAGGGGCACAGATACGCAGTATTTT. Amino acids: CASSQYGGRRGTDTQYF.

The chain recombines TRBV10-2 with TRBJ1-5, with D perhaps matching TRBD1 (5 bases). The CDR3 has 13 residues. Germline loops: CDR1 WSHSY, CDR2 SAAADI. The V end lost 6 bases, the J end lost 5 bases, and 11 bases lay between the germline ends. CDR3 protein: CASRGGSYQPQHF. In DNA form, the CDR3 reads TGCGCCAGCAGGGGGGGGAGCTATCAGCCCCAGCATTTT.

As for this clone: The junction and the germline gene differ at one end; a read error may be behind it. This chain uses TRBV10-3 with TRBJ1-2; 7 bases match TRBD1. Germline assignment: CDR1 ENHRY and CDR2 SYGVKD. The CDR3 spans 14 residues. In DNA form, the CDR3 reads TGTGCCATAAGTGGGGCAGGGGGAGACTATGGCTACACCTTC. It translates to CAISGAGGDYGYTF.

V is TRBV24-1 and J is TRBJ2-1, with D possibly TRBD1 on 6 matching bases. Trimming removed 6 bases from V and 2 bases from J, with 13 bases in between. This CDR3 spans 15 amino acids. The germline gives CDR1 KGHDR, CDR2 SFDVKD. CDR3 nucleotide sequence: TGTGCCACCAGTCCTACAGGGTTCACCTACAATGAGCAGTTCTTC. Translation: CATSPTGFTYNEQFF.

The chain's CDR3 is CASSFRGRSNQPQHF. Here the CDR3 DNA reads TGTGCCAGCAGTTTTAGGGGTCGGAGCAATCAGCCCCAGCATTTT. This rearrangement joins TRBV27 to TRBJ1-5, with D maybe TRBD1 (5 bases). The CDR3 is made up of 15 amino acids. Per the germline V gene, CDR1 is MNHEY and CDR2 is SMNVEV (reference sequence). Between the trimmed V and J ends, which lost 3 bases and 1 base, there was a span of 10 bases.

This sequence joins TRBV3-1 (or the pseudogene TRBV3-2) and TRBJ1-4, with D possibly matching TRBD1 (5 bases). The V end lost 4 bases, the J end lost 8 bases, and 14 bases lay between the germline ends. This CDR3 has 14 amino acids. Germline V gene lookup returns CDR1 LGHDT and CDR2 YNNKEL (reference sequence). CDR3 sequence reads: CASSPWDQSEKLFF. CDR3 nucleotides: TGTGCCAGCAGCCCTTGGGACCAGAGCGAAAAACTGTTTTTT.

CDR3 nucleotides: TGTGCCAGCAGCTTATCGACAGATGGAAACACCATATATTTT. Translation gives CASSLSTDGNTIYF. The V and J genes are TRBV7-2 and TRBJ1-3; D may be TRBD1 (5 bases). The CDR3 covers 14 residues. V lost 2 bases and J 3 bases, leaving 8 bases between the germline ends. In germline, CDR1 is SGHTA, CDR2 FQGNSA.

J is TRBJ1-1 and V is TRBV7-2; D uncertain. Germline V lookup: CDR1 SGHTA, CDR2 FQGNSA. The CDR3 is 14 residues long. The V and J ends lost 3 bases and 2 bases respectively, with 10 bases between them. CDR3 residues: CASSLLGSNTEAFF. The CDR3 region has the DNA TGTGCCAGCAGCTTGCTTGGGAGTAACACTGAAGCTTTCTTT.